Below, 25 T cell receptor beta chains from the same sample are listed, as sequenced in a study of T cell responses to AZD1222 COVID-19 vaccine. Using immunoSEQ multiplex PCR, the repertoire was profiled, and TCRdb retains in-frame clones only, with some absent. Seen here are some 160,000 clones, about 92% observed once, and the top ten hold about 0.9%. Sequenced material: peripheral blood, taken on day 0 of AZD1222 vaccination. Every receptor here comes from an adult in good health.

The chain uses TRBV10-3 and TRBJ1-5; 11 bases agree with TRBD1. V lost 10 bases and J lost 3; bases outside the gene matches: 11. CDR3 length: 16 amino acids. In germline, CDR1 is ENHRY, CDR2 SYGVKD. CDR3 sequence (DNA): TGTGCCAAAGGACAGGGGGCCTTCAAGAACAATCAGCCCCAGCATTTT. It yields the protein CAKGQGAFKNNQPQHF.

This chain connects TRBV19 to TRBJ2-7; 10 bases match TRBD1. With V trimmed by 9 bases and J by 6 bases, 17 bases remained unmatched. The germline V gene encodes CDR1 LNHDA and CDR2 SQIVND (reference sequence). The CDR3 is 16 amino acids. The CDR3 protein is CARLLRDRGSLSEQYF. The CDR3 DNA sequence: TGTGCCAGACTTCTCCGGGACAGGGGTTCCCTTTCCGAGCAGTACTTC.

V gene TRBV5-1 combines with J gene TRBJ2-7; either TRBD1 or TRBD2 may supply D (5 bases each). Germline CDR1 reads SGHRS; CDR2 reads YFSETQ. This CDR3 is 15 amino acids long. CDR3 DNA sequence: TGCGCTACAGCGGCCGGGTGGGGCGGCCCCTACGAGCAGTACTTC. It translates to CATAAGWGGPYEQYF.

V gene TRBV23-1 combines with J gene TRBJ1-5, with no clear D. TRBV23-1 is an ORF, with its function uncertain. Trimming stripped 0 bases from V and 3 bases from J, with 6 bases between. The CDR3 is made up of 14 amino acids. CDR3 in DNA: TGCGCCAGCAGTCAATCGACAATCAATCAGCCCCAGCATTTT. It encodes CASSQSTINQPQHF.

The V call is TRBV18, the J call TRBJ1-1; D unclear. Germline CDR1 reads KGHSH; CDR2 reads LQKENI. This CDR3 region has 13 residues. Trimming shortened V by 6 bases and J by 1 base, and 9 bases separated the two germline ends. The CDR3: CASSPNENTEAFF. The CDR3 coding sequence is TGTGCCAGCTCGCCGAACGAGAACACTGAAGCTTTCTTT.

The chain links TRBV5-1 to TRBJ1-4; D is unresolved. Germline CDR1 and CDR2: SGHRS and YFSETQ. Trimming pared 4 bases from V and 7 bases from J, leaving 11 bases between. The CDR3 consists of 13 residues. The CDR3 nucleotides read TGCGCCAGCAGCGCGGACTTGGCTGAAAAACTGTTTTTT. Translated, it gives CASSADLAEKLFF.

The V call is TRBV4-1, the J call TRBJ1-2; D might be TRBD1 (5 bases). Trimming cost V 1 base and J 6 bases, with 15 bases left between them. The CDR3 has 15 amino acids. Germline values: CDR1 MGHRA, CDR2 YSYEKL. The CDR3 spells CASSQGIKGSHGYTF. The DNA for the CDR3 is TGCGCCAGCAGCCAAGGAATTAAGGGGAGCCATGGCTACACCTTC.

V gene TRBV27 combines with J gene TRBJ2-4; 10 positions agree with TRBD1. The CDR3 spans 16 residues. Germline CDR1 reads MNHEY; CDR2 reads SMNVEV (reference sequence). With 0 bases clipped from V and 5 bases from J, the junction kept 4 bases outside the gene matches. The CDR3 nucleotides are TGTGCCAGCAGTTTATCCGTCGGGACAGGGGAAAACATTCAGTACTTC. This translates into CASSLSVGTGENIQYF.

CDR3 loop: CASSVDPQGGQPQHF. The DNA of the CDR3 is TGTGCCAGCAGCGTAGACCCCCAGGGCGGTCAGCCCCAGCATTTT. The chain couples TRBV9 to TRBJ1-5, with D possibly TRBD1 on 5 matching bases. Trimming left V 0 bases short and J 6 bases short, with 13 bases between. CDR3 length: 15 residues. Germline V gives CDR1 SGDLS, CDR2 YYNGEE.

This rearrangement joins TRBV3-1 (or the pseudogene TRBV3-2) to TRBJ1-5, with a possible D match to TRBD1 (5 bases). Trimming cost V 2 bases and J 5 bases, with 7 bases left between them. Germline lookup yields CDR1 LGHDT and CDR2 YNNKEL (reference sequence). The CDR3 runs 13 residues. The chain's CDR3 is CASSQSRDQPQHF. As DNA, the CDR3 is TGTGCCAGCAGCCAATCCAGGGATCAGCCCCAGCATTTT.

The chain has TRBV6-5 and TRBJ1-6; D gene unclear. Trimming cost V 7 bases and J 13 bases, with 11 bases left between them. This CDR3 has 11 amino acids. Germline loops: CDR1 MNHEY, CDR2 SVGAGI. The CDR3, as DNA: TGTGCCAGCATGAGGCAGGTCCCCCTCCACTTT. It codes for CASMRQVPLHF.

This clone was detected once. The gene calls are TRBV20-1 and TRBJ2-1; D is unclear. CDR1 is DFQATT and CDR2 is SNEGSKA in the germline V gene (reference sequence). The CDR3 totals 12 residues. With 3 bases removed from V and 6 bases from J, the gap between germline ends came to 9 bases. The CDR3 loop is CSASEKPNEQFF. DNA for the CDR3: TGCAGTGCTAGTGAGAAGCCCAATGAGCAGTTCTTC.

The chain joins TRBV28 to TRBJ1-2; D perhaps matches TRBD1 (5 bases). The CDR3 spans 14 residues. V lost 2 bases, J lost 5 bases, and 12 bases lay in between. Germline CDR1 and CDR2: MDHEN and SYDVKM. The CDR3 sequence is CASSLVQELYGYTF. CDR3 nucleotides: TGTGCCAGCAGTTTAGTACAGGAACTATATGGCTACACCTTC.

This rearrangement joins TRBV28 to TRBJ1-1; a weak D match, TRBD1 (5 bases). CDR1 and CDR2 (germline): MDHEN, SYDVKM. There are 14 residues in the CDR3. Trimming pared 8 bases from V and 3 bases from J, leaving 16 bases between. CDR3 loop: CASLLGTLHTEAFF. CDR3 sequence (DNA): TGTGCCAGCCTGTTGGGGACCCTCCACACTGAAGCTTTCTTT.

The V gene is TRBV5-1, the J gene TRBJ1-1; a possible D gene is TRBD1 (6 bases). V was shortened by 1 base and J by 3 bases, with 10 bases between the two germline ends. The CDR3 is 14 amino acids. Germline lookup yields CDR1 SGHRS and CDR2 YFSETQ. The CDR3 DNA sequence: TGCGCCAGCAGCTTGTCGCCAGGGGACACTGAAGCTTTCTTT. It is translated as CASSLSPGDTEAFF.

This clone has only a few counts. The chain links TRBV4-2 to TRBJ2-7; TRBD2 matches 9 bases. CDR1 is LGHNA and CDR2 is YNFKEQ in the germline V gene. This CDR3 has 18 amino acids. The J segment lost 1 base and the V segment lost 6 bases, leaving 16 bases of the junction unmatched. The DNA of the CDR3 is TGTGCCAGCAGTAACCGAAAAGCGGAGCGGGGGGTTTCCTACGAGCAGTACTTC. Translated, it gives CASSNRKAERGVSYEQYF.

As DNA, the CDR3 is TGTGCCAGTAGTATTACAGGCGGTAGCAATCAGCCCCAGCATTTT. Amino acids: CASSITGGSNQPQHF. V and J are TRBV19 and TRBJ1-5, with D tentatively TRBD1 (5 bases). CDR1 and CDR2 from the germline V gene are LNHDA and SQIVND (reference sequence). CDR3 length equals 15 residues. V lost 3 bases to trimming and J lost 0 bases, with 9 bases between them. The full variable domain, completed using reference TRBV19 and TRBJ1-5, is DGGITQSPKYLFRKEGQNVTLSCEQNLNHDAMYWYRQDPGQGLRLIYYSQIVNDFQKGDIAEGYSVSREKKESFPLTVTSAQKNPTAFYLCASSITGGSNQPQHFGDGTRLSIL.

In the case of this clone: Germline and junction disagree at one end, which may indicate a read error. This chain links TRBV24-1 with TRBJ1-5; TRBD1 matches 9 bases. Germline loops: CDR1 KGHDR, CDR2 SFDVKD. The CDR3 runs to 17 residues. For the CDR3, the DNA is TGTGCCACCAGCGCCGGGACAGGGCACAATAGCAATCAACCCCAGCATTTT. Translated: CATSAGTGHNSNQPQHF.

The chain uses TRBV27 and TRBJ1-4; D is ambiguous. CDR3 length: 13 residues. With 9 bases removed from V and 4 bases from J, the gap between germline ends came to 12 bases. Germline CDR1 reads MNHEY; CDR2 reads SMNVEV (reference sequence). The CDR3 coding sequence is TGTGCCAGTGCTTGGCAGTTTAATGAAAAACTGTTTTTT. Encoded protein: CASAWQFNEKLFF.

In its sample, this clone was seen once. V usage is TRBV19 and J usage is TRBJ1-1, with a tentative D call TRBD1 (6 bases). The CDR3 is made up of 14 amino acids. Germline V gives CDR1 LNHDA, CDR2 SQIVND (reference sequence). Trimming took off 3 bases at V and 1 base at J, with 9 bases between the two ends. In DNA form, the CDR3 reads TGTGCCAGTAGTATGCGGACAGCGAACACTGAAGCTTTCTTT. This translates into CASSMRTANTEAFF.

The chain has TRBV5-1 and TRBJ1-3, with 7 bases lining up with TRBD1. Germline values: CDR1 SGHRS, CDR2 YFSETQ. With V trimmed by 0 bases and J by 0 bases, 9 bases remained unmatched. The CDR3 runs to 18 residues. CDR3: CASSLADFRDSSGNTIYF. In DNA, the CDR3 is TGCGCCAGCAGCTTGGCCGATTTTCGGGACAGCTCTGGAAACACCATATATTTT.

The V and J genes are TRBV29-1 and TRBJ2-5; no reliable D call. This CDR3 region has 12 residues. Per germline, CDR1 SQVTM and CDR2 ANQGSEA. With 2 bases removed from V and 6 bases from J, the gap between germline ends came to 10 bases. The DNA of the CDR3 is TGCAGCGTTGAACCTGAGGCTAAGACCCAGTACTTC. Its translation is CSVEPEAKTQYF. The full variable domain, with the rest looked up from reference TRBV29-1 and TRBJ2-5, is SAVISQKPSRDICQRGTSLTIQCQVDSQVTMMFWYRQQPGQSLTLIATANQGSEATYESGFVIDKFPISRPNLTFSTLTVSNMSPEDSSIYLCSVEPEAKTQYFGPGTRLLVL.

The chain links TRBV7-2 to TRBJ1-5; D gene unclear. CDR1 SGHTA and CDR2 FQGNSA come from the germline V gene. This CDR3 has 13 amino acids. V was shortened by 1 base and J by 10 bases, with 11 bases between the two germline ends. The CDR3 DNA follows: TGTGCCAGCAGCTTAGGACGGCCCCAACCCCAGCATTTT. Translated: CASSLGRPQPQHF.

This chain links TRBV7-8 with TRBJ2-1; D is undetermined. Germline lookup yields CDR1 SGHVS and CDR2 FQNEAQ. The V end was cut by 1 base, the J end by 0 bases, with 13 bases between. This CDR3 has 17 residues. CDR3 loop: CASSLVVRASSYNEQFF. As DNA, the CDR3 is TGTGCCAGCAGCTTAGTGGTCAGAGCTAGCTCCTACAATGAGCAGTTCTTC. Filled out from reference TRBV7-8 and TRBJ2-1, the complete variable domain reads GAGVSQSPRYKVAKRGQDVALRCDPISGHVSLFWYQQALGQGPEFLTYFQNEAQLDKSGLPSDRFFAERPEGSVSTLKIQRTQQEDSAVYLCASSLVVRASSYNEQFFGPGTRLTVL.

The V call is TRBV7-7, the J call TRBJ2-1; D is undetermined. V lost 1 base to trimming and J lost 3 bases, with 7 bases between them. Germline V CDR1 and CDR2: SSHAT, FNYEAQ (reference sequence). This CDR3 contains 14 residues. CDR3 sequence: CASSLGADYNEQFF. In DNA, the CDR3 is TGTGCCAGCAGCTTAGGCGCTGACTACAATGAGCAGTTCTTC.